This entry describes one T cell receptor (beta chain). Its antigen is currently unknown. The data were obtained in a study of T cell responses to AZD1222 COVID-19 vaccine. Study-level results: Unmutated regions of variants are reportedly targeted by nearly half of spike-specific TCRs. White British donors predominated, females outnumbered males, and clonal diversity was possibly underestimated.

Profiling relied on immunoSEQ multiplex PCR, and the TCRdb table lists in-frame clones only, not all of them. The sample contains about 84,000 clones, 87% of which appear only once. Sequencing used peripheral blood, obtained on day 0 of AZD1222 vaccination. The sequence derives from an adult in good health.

DNA for the CDR3: TGTGCCAGCAGCCAAGATCTTGGGGCCCTCTTTAACAGGAACACTGAAGCTTTCTTT. Its translation: CASSQDLGALFNRNTEAFF. J is TRBJ1-1 and V is TRBV3-1 (or the pseudogene TRBV3-2), with D perhaps TRBD1 (5 bases). Trimming removed 0 bases at V and 1 base at J, with 21 bases between. Germline V lookup: CDR1 LGHDT, CDR2 YNNKEL (reference sequence). The CDR3 has 19 residues.